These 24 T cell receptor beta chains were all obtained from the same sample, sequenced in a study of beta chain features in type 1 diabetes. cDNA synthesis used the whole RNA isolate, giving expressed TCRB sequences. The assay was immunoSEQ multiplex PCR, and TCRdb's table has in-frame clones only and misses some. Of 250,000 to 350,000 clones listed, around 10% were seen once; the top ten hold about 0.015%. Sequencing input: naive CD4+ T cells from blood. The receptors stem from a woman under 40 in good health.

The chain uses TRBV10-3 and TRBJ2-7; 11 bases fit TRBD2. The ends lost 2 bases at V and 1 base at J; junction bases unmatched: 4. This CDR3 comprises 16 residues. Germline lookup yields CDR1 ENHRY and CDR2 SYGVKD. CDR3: CAISEGGTSGSYEQYF. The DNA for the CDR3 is TGTGCCATCAGTGAGGGTGGGACTAGCGGTTCCTACGAGCAGTACTTC.

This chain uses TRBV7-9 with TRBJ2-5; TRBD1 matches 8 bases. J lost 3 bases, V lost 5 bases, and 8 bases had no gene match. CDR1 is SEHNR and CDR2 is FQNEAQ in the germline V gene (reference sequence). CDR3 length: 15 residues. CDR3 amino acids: CASSPDRGLEETQYF. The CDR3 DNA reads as TGTGCCAGCAGCCCCGACAGGGGATTAGAAGAGACCCAGTACTTC.

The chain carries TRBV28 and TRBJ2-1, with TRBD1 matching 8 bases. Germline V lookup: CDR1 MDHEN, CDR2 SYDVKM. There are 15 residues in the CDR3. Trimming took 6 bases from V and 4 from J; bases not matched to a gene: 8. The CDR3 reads CASREGTGTYNEQFF. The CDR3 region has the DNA TGTGCCAGCAGGGAAGGGACAGGCACATACAATGAGCAGTTCTTC.

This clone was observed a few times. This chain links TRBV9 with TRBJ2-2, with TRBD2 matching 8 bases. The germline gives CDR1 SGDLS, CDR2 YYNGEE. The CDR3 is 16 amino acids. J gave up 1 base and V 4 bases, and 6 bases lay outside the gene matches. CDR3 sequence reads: CASSPREGQNTGELFF. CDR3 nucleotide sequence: TGTGCCAGCAGCCCCCGGGAGGGCCAGAACACCGGGGAGCTGTTTTTT.

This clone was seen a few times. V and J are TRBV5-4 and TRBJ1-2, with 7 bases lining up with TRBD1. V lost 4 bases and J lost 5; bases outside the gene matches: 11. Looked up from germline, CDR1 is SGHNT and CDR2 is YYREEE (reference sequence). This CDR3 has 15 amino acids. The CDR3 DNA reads TGTGCCAGCAGCACCCCGGACAGGCCGGTATATGGCTACACCTTC. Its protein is CASSTPDRPVYGYTF.

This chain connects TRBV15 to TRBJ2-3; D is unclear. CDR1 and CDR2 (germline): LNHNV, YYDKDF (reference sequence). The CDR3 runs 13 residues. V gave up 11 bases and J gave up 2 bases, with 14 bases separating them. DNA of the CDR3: TGTGCCGCTACTGGTCCAAACACAGATACGCAGTATTTT. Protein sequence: CAATGPNTDTQYF.

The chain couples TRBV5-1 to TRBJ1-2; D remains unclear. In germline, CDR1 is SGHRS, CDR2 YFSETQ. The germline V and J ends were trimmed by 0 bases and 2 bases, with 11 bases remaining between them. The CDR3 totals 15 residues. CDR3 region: CASSLVALSNYGYTF. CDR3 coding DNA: TGCGCCAGCAGCTTGGTAGCGTTGAGCAACTATGGCTACACCTTC.

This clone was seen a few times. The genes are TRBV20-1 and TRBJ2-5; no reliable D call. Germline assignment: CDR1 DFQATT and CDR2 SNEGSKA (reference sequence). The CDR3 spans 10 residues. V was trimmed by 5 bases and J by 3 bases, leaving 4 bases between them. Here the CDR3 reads CSAYKETQYF. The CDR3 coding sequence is TGCAGTGCTTATAAAGAGACCCAGTACTTC.

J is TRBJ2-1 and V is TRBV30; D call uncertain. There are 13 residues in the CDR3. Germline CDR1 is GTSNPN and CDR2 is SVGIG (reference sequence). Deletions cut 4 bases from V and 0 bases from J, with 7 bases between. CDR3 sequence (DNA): TGTGCCTGGACAGGTCCCTCCTACAATGAGCAGTTCTTC. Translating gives CAWTGPSYNEQFF.

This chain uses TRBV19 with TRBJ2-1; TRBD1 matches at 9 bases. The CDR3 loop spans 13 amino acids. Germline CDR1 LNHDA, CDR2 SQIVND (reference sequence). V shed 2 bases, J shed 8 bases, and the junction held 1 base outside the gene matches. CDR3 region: CASSIRTGDEQFF. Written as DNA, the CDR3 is TGTGCCAGTAGTATACGGACAGGGGATGAGCAGTTCTTC.

The CDR3 protein is CASSLSDRGEAFF. The CDR3 DNA is TGTGCCAGCAGCCTCAGTGACAGGGGTGAAGCTTTCTTT. This chain connects TRBV7-2 to TRBJ1-1; TRBD1 agrees at 8 bases. CDR3 length equals 13 residues. Per the germline V gene, CDR1 is SGHTA and CDR2 is FQGNSA. Trimming removed 5 bases from V and 7 bases from J; junction bases left unmatched: 6.

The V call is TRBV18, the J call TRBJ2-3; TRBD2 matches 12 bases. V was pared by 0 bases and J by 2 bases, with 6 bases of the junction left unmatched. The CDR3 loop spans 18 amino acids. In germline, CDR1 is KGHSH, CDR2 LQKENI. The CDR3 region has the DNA TGTGCCAGCTCACCACCGTTGACTAGCGGGAGAACCACAGATACGCAGTATTTT. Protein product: CASSPPLTSGRTTDTQYF.

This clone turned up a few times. The CDR3 is CASSITGYYNEQFF. In DNA, the CDR3 is TGTGCCAGTAGTATAACGGGGTACTACAATGAGCAGTTCTTC. V usage is TRBV19 and J usage is TRBJ2-1, with D possibly TRBD2 on 5 matching bases. Germline values: CDR1 LNHDA, CDR2 SQIVND (reference sequence). This CDR3 has 14 residues. The V end lost 2 bases, the J end lost 3 bases, and 8 bases lay between the germline ends.

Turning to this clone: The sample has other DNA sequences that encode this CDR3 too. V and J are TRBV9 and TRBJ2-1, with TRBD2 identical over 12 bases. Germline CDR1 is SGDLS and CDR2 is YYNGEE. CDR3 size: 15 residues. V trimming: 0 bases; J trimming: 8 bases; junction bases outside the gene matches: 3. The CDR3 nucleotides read TGTGCCAGCAGCGTAGGACTAGCGGGAGAGGATGAGCAGTTCTTC. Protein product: CASSVGLAGEDEQFF.

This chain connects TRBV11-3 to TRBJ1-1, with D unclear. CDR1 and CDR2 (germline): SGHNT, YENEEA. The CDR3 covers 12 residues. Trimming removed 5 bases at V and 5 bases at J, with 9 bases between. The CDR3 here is CASSNVGTEAFF. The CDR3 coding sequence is TGTGCCAGCAGCAATGTCGGGACTGAAGCTTTCTTT.

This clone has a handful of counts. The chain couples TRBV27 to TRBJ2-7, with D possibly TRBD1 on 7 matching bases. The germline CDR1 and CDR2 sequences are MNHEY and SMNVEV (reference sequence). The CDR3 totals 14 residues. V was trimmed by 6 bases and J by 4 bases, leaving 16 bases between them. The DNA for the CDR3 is TGTGCCAGCAGCGACAGGGTGGGGACTTACGAGCAGTACTTC. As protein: CASSDRVGTYEQYF.

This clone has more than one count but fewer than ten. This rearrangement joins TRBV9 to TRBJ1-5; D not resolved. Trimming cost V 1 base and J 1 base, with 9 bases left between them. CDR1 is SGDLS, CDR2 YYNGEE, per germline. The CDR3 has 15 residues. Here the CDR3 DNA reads TGTGCCAGCAGCGTATCTCCTTCCAGCAATCAGCCCCAGCATTTT. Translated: CASSVSPSSNQPQHF.

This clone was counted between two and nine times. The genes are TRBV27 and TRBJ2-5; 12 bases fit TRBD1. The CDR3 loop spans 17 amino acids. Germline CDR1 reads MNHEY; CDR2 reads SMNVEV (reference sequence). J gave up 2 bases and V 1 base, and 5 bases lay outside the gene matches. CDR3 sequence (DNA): TGTGCCAGCAGTTTATTGGGGACAGGGGGCCCTCAAGAGACCCAGTACTTC. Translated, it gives CASSLLGTGGPQETQYF.

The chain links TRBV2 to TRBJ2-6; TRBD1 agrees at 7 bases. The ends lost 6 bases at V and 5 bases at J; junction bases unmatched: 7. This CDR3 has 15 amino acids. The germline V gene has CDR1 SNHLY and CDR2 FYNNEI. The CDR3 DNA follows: TGTGCCAGCAGCGTAGACAGGGCTCGGGCCAACGTCCTGACTTTC. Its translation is CASSVDRARANVLTF.

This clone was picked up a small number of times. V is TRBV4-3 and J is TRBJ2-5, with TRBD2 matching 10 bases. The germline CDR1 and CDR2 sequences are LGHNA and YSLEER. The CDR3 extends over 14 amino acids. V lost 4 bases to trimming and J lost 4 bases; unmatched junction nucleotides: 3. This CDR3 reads CASSLRLAGETQYF. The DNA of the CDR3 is TGCGCCAGCAGCCTCAGACTAGCGGGAGAGACCCAGTACTTC.

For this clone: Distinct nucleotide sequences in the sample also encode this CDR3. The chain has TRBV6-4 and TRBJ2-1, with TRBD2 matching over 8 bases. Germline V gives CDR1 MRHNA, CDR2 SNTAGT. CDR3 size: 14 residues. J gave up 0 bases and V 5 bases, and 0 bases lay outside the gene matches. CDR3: CASSSGSSYNEQFF. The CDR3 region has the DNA TGTGCCAGCAGTAGCGGGAGCTCCTACAATGAGCAGTTCTTC.

As DNA, the CDR3 is TGTGCCAGCAAAACCGGGACTAGAAAATACGAGCAGTACTTC. It specifies CASKTGTRKYEQYF. This sequence joins TRBV28 and TRBJ2-7, with 8 bases lining up with TRBD2. This CDR3 spans 14 amino acids. Trimming removed 7 bases from V and 4 bases from J; junction bases left unmatched: 9. From germline, CDR1 is MDHEN and CDR2 SYDVKM.

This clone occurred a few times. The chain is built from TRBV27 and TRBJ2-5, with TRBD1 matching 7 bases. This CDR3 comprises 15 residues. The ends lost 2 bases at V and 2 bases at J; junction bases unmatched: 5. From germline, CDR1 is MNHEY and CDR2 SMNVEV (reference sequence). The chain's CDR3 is CASSLMGTAQETQYF. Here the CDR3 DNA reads TGTGCCAGCAGTTTAATGGGGACAGCTCAAGAGACCCAGTACTTC.

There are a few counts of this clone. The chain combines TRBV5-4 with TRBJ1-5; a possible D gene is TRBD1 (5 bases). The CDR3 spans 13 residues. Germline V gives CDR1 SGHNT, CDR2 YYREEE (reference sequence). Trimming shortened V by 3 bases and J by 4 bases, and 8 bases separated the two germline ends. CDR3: CASSSAGNQPQHF. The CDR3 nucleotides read TGTGCCAGCAGCTCGGCAGGGAATCAGCCCCAGCATTTT.